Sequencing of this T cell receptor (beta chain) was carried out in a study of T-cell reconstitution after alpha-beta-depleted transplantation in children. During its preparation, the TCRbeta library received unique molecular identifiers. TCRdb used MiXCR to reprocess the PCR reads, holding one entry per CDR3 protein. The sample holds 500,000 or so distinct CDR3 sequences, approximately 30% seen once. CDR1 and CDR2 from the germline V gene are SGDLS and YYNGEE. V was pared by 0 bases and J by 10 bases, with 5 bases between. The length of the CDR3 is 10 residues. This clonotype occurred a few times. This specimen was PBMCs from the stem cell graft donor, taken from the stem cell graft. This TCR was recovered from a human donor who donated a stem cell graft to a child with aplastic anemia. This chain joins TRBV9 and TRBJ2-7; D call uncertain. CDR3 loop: CASSVEDQYV. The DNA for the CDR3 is TGTGCCAGCAGCGTAGAAGATCAGTACGTC.